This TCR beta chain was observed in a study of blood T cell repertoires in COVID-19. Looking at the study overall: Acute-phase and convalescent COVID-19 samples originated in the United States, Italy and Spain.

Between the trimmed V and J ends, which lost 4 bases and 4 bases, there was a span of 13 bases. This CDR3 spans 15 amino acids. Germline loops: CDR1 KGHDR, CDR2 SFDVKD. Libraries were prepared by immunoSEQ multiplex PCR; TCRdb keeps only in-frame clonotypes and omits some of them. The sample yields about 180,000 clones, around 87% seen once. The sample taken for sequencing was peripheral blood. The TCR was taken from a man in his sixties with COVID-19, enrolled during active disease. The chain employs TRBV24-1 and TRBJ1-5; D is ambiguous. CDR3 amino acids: CATSETGGRNQPQHF. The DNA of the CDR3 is TGTGCCACCAGTGAAACGGGAGGCAGAAATCAGCCCCAGCATTTT.